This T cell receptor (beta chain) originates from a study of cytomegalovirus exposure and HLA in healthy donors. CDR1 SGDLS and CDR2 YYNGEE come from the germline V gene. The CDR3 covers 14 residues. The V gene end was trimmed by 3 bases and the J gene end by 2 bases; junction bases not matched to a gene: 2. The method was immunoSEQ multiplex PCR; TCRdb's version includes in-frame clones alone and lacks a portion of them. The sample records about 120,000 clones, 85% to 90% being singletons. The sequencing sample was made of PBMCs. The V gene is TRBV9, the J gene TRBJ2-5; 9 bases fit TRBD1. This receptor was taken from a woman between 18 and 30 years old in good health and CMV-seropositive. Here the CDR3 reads CASSEGQGQETQYF. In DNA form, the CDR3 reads TGTGCCAGCAGCGAAGGACAGGGGCAAGAGACCCAGTACTTC. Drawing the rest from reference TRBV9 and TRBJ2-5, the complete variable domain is DSGVTQTPKHLITATGQRVTLRCSPRSGDLSVYWYQQSLDQGLQFLIQYYNGEERAKGNILERFSAQQFPDLHSELNLSSLELGDSALYFCASSEGQGQETQYFGPGTRLLVL.